Each of the 14 T cell receptor beta chains below was sequenced from the same sample in a study of cytomegalovirus exposure and HLA in healthy donors. The study ran its PCR with 60 Vbeta and 13 Jbeta primers. Assay: immunoSEQ multiplex PCR; the TCRdb copy retains only in-frame clones and omits some. In the table there are 75,000 to 100,000 clones, 60% to 80% of which are singletons. Sequenced material: PBMCs. The source is a man between 60 and 75 years old in good health and CMV-seronegative.

V usage is TRBV5-4 and J usage is TRBJ1-2, with D tentatively TRBD1 (6 bases). From germline, CDR1 is SGHNT and CDR2 YYREEE (reference sequence). The CDR3 length is 15 residues. V lost 4 bases and J lost 8, with 21 bases in between. The CDR3 DNA reads TGTGCCAGCAGCGCAACTACCGGGGGGCTGGTGGGCTACACCTTC. Protein sequence: CASSATTGGLVGYTF. Based on the CDR3 plus reference TRBV5-4 and TRBJ1-2, the full variable domain is ETGVTQSPTHLIKTRGQQVTLRCSSQSGHNTVSWYQQALGQGPQFIFQYYREEENGRGNFPPRFSGLQFPNYSSELNVNALELDDSALYLCASSATTGGLVGYTFGSGTRLTVV.

The chain has TRBV30 and TRBJ1-3, with D possibly matching TRBD1 (5 bases). The length of the CDR3 is 15 residues. The germline V and J ends were trimmed by 5 bases and 4 bases, with 18 bases remaining between them. Germline CDR1 is GTSNPN and CDR2 is SVGIG (reference sequence). CDR3 bases: TGTGCCTGGTCTATCCGGGGGATTGGGGGAAACACCATATATTTT. Protein product: CAWSIRGIGGNTIYF.

The rearrangement joins TRBV28 to TRBJ1-5; maybe TRBD1 (5 bases). Trimming pared 5 bases from V and 6 bases from J, leaving 14 bases between. Germline V gives CDR1 MDHEN, CDR2 SYDVKM. The CDR3 totals 14 residues. Here the CDR3 reads CASSPGGGSQPQHF. CDR3 sequence (DNA): TGTGCCAGCAGTCCGGGGGGGGGTAGTCAGCCCCAGCATTTT.

The rearrangement uses TRBV5-4 and TRBJ2-1; D may be TRBD1 (6 bases). The V and J ends lost 4 bases and 0 bases respectively, with 11 bases between them. Germline CDR1 is SGHNT and CDR2 is YYREEE (reference sequence). This CDR3 contains 15 residues. CDR3 in DNA: TGTGCCAGCAGCCCGGACAGTGGCTCCTACAATGAGCAGTTCTTC. It encodes CASSPDSGSYNEQFF.

The CDR3 loop is CASSLTLRNEQYF. The CDR3 DNA reads as TGTGCCAGCAGCCTGACCTTGAGGAACGAGCAGTACTTC. V is TRBV5-5 and J is TRBJ2-7; no definite D call. V lost 4 bases and J lost 5, with 13 bases in between. Germline CDR1 SGHKS, CDR2 YYEKEE (reference sequence). The CDR3 totals 13 residues. Filled out from reference TRBV5-5 and TRBJ2-7, the complete variable domain reads DAGVTQSPTHLIKTRGQQVTLRCSPISGHKSVSWYQQVLGQGPQFIFQYYEKEERGRGNFPDRFSARQFPNYSSELNVNALLLGDSALYLCASSLTLRNEQYFGPGTRLTVT.

This chain links TRBV11-2 with TRBJ1-2; 11 nucleotides match TRBD1. V dropped 4 bases and J dropped 6; count of bases not matched to a gene: 10. The CDR3 covers 16 residues. From germline, CDR1 is SGHAT and CDR2 FQNNGV. Here the CDR3 DNA reads TGTGCCAGCAGCTCTCTATCAGGACAGGGGGCGCATGGCTACACCTTC. Protein sequence: CASSSLSGQGAHGYTF.

The V call is TRBV11-2, the J call TRBJ2-7; perhaps TRBD1 as D (6 bases). This CDR3 spans 16 amino acids. Trimming pared 4 bases from V and 0 bases from J, leaving 16 bases between. The germline CDR1 and CDR2 sequences are SGHAT and FQNNGV. The CDR3 region is CASSSWPRGISYEQYF. The DNA for the CDR3 is TGTGCCAGCAGCTCCTGGCCGAGGGGGATCTCCTACGAGCAGTACTTC.

V is TRBV30 and J is TRBJ2-2; TRBD2 aligns across 14 bases. The V gene's germline CDR1 is GTSNPN and CDR2 SVGIG (reference sequence). Trimming cost V 0 bases and J 4 bases; bases outside gene matches: 10. The CDR3 is 19 residues long. The CDR3 sequence is CAWSVAGLAGGGGTGELFF. The CDR3 nucleotides read TGTGCCTGGAGTGTGGCAGGACTAGCGGGAGGTGGCGGCACCGGGGAGCTGTTTTTT.

This clone has just a few counts. J is TRBJ2-7 and V is TRBV6-5; a weak D match, TRBD1 (6 bases). Germline CDR1 reads MNHEY; CDR2 reads SVGAGI. The CDR3 is made up of 14 amino acids. Trimming removed 5 bases from V and 2 bases from J, with 13 bases in between. The CDR3 DNA reads as TGTGCCAGCAGTCCACAAGGGGGAGCCTACGAGCAGTACTTC. Amino acid sequence: CASSPQGGAYEQYF.

The chain employs TRBV19 and TRBJ1-3; perhaps TRBD1 as D (6 bases). The CDR3 length is 15 residues. The germline CDR1 and CDR2 sequences are LNHDA and SQIVND (reference sequence). V was trimmed by 5 bases and J by 4 bases, leaving 15 bases between them. DNA of the CDR3: TGTGCCAGTAGTTTCGCAGGGGTTCCAGGAAACACCATATATTTT. Protein: CASSFAGVPGNTIYF.

V and J are TRBV15 and TRBJ1-5, with 9 bases lining up with TRBD1. Losses at the gene ends were 5 bases for V and 5 bases for J; bases not matched to a gene: 7. The CDR3 runs to 15 residues. Germline assignment: CDR1 LNHNV and CDR2 YYDKDF (reference sequence). This CDR3 is CATSDHRGLYQPQHF. CDR3 nucleotide sequence: TGTGCCACCAGCGACCACAGGGGGCTTTATCAGCCCCAGCATTTT.

The rearrangement uses TRBV28 and TRBJ1-1, with D possibly being TRBD1 (6 bases). The CDR3 contains 15 residues. V lost 2 bases and J 4 bases, leaving 14 bases between the germline ends. The germline V gene has CDR1 MDHEN and CDR2 SYDVKM. CDR3 region: CASSLIWGLGTEAFF. The CDR3, as DNA: TGTGCCAGCAGTTTAATCTGGGGGCTGGGCACTGAAGCTTTCTTT. Together with reference TRBV28 and TRBJ1-1, the CDR3 gives the full variable domain: DVKVTQSSRYLVKRTGEKVFLECVQDMDHENMFWYRQDPGLGLRLIYFSYDVKMKEKGDIPEGYSVSREKKERFSLILESASTNQTSMYLCASSLIWGLGTEAFFGQGTRLTVV.

This clone is a singleton in its sample. V usage is TRBV5-5 and J usage is TRBJ1-2, with D possibly being TRBD1 (6 bases). V lost 4 bases and J 8 bases, leaving 18 bases between the germline ends. This CDR3 region has 14 residues. CDR1 is SGHKS and CDR2 is YYEKEE in the germline V gene (reference sequence). The DNA for the CDR3 is TGTGCCAGCAGCCATGGACAGAGGCCGGGAGGCTACACCTTC. This gives the protein CASSHGQRPGGYTF.

This clone was counted a few times. The rearrangement links TRBV2 to TRBJ2-2; the match to TRBD1 covers 7 bases. The ends lost 8 bases at V and 2 bases at J; junction bases unmatched: 5. There are 14 residues in the CDR3. From germline, CDR1 is SNHLY and CDR2 FYNNEI. The CDR3 sequence is CASFDRDNTGELFF. In DNA form, the CDR3 reads TGTGCCAGCTTCGACAGGGATAACACCGGGGAGCTGTTTTTT.